This entry lists 23 T cell receptor beta chains sequenced from one sample in a study of cytomegalovirus exposure and HLA in healthy donors. Both 60 Vbeta primers and 13 Jbeta primers went into the PCR. Repertoires were generated with immunoSEQ multiplex PCR, while TCRdb's copy carries only in-frame clones and drops some. The data hold over 150,000 clones, with about four fifths observed a single time. The sequenced sample consisted of PBMCs. The receptors originated from a man under 40 in good health and CMV-seropositive.

The chain uses TRBV9 and TRBJ2-2, with 7 positions matching TRBD2. CDR1 and CDR2 (germline): SGDLS, YYNGEE. The CDR3 runs to 16 residues. The junction had 6 bases not matched to a gene; V was cut back by 0 bases and J by 4 bases. The CDR3 reads CASSVGGGSGTGELFF. CDR3 coding DNA: TGTGCCAGCAGCGTAGGGGGGGGTAGTGGCACCGGGGAGCTGTTTTTT.

This chain connects TRBV6-1 to TRBJ2-3, with D uncertain. The CDR3 spans 13 residues. CDR1 and CDR2 from the germline V gene are MNHNS and SASEGT. Between the trimmed V and J ends, which lost 3 bases and 6 bases, there was a span of 10 bases. The CDR3 region is CASSDASDDTQYF. The CDR3 nucleotides read TGTGCCAGCAGTGATGCCAGCGACGATACGCAGTATTTT.

Note on this clone: The identical CDR3 is also encoded by other nucleotide sequences in the sample. The V and J genes are TRBV5-1 and TRBJ1-4; the match to TRBD1 covers 8 bases. Per germline, CDR1 SGHRS and CDR2 YFSETQ. J was trimmed by 0 bases and V by 4 bases; bases with no gene match: 2. The CDR3 sequence is 15 residues long. The CDR3 here is CASSLTGATNEKLFF. CDR3 coding DNA: TGCGCCAGCAGCCTGACAGGGGCAACTAATGAAAAACTGTTTTTT.

The chain links TRBV5-4 to TRBJ2-5, with 7 bases identical to TRBD2. V lost 4 bases and J lost 0; bases outside the gene matches: 6. This CDR3 has 15 amino acids. In germline, CDR1 is SGHNT, CDR2 YYREEE (reference sequence). The CDR3 coding sequence is TGTGCCAGCAGCCAAGGAGGACTAGACCAAGAGACCCAGTACTTC. It translates to CASSQGGLDQETQYF.

The V and J genes are TRBV27 and TRBJ2-1; 8 bases agree with TRBD2. The CDR3 length is 16 residues. CDR1 MNHEY and CDR2 SMNVEV come from the germline V gene (reference sequence). With 6 bases clipped from V and 9 bases from J, the junction kept 16 bases outside the gene matches. As DNA, the CDR3 is TGTGCCAGCAGACCCAGGAGGGGTAGCGGGACCGGTGAGCAGTTCTTC. Protein product: CASRPRRGSGTGEQFF.

This rearrangement joins TRBV5-1 to TRBJ1-5, with TRBD1 as a possible D gene (5 bases). V was cut by 3 bases and J by 3 bases, with 16 bases left in between. Germline CDR1 reads SGHRS; CDR2 reads YFSETQ. The CDR3 extends over 16 amino acids. CDR3 protein: CASSSGTGSANQPQHF. CDR3 nucleotide sequence: TGCGCCAGCAGCTCCGGGACCGGGAGTGCCAATCAGCCCCAGCATTTT.

This sequence joins TRBV7-9 and TRBJ1-4; maybe TRBD1 (6 bases). CDR1 and CDR2 from the germline V gene are SEHNR and FQNEAQ (reference sequence). The V end was cut by 5 bases, the J end by 5 bases, with 12 bases between. The CDR3 has 14 amino acids. CDR3: CASSRGQGNEKLFF. Written as DNA, the CDR3 is TGTGCCAGCAGCCGGGGCCAGGGGAATGAAAAACTGTTTTTT. The entire variable domain, with the rest obtained from reference TRBV7-9 and TRBJ1-4, is as follows: DTGVSQNPRHKITKRGQNVTFRCDPISEHNRLYWYRQTLGQGPEFLTYFQNEAQLEKSRLLSDRFSAERPKGSFSTLEIQRTEQGDSAMYLCASSRGQGNEKLFFGSGTQLSVL.

The V call is TRBV28, the J call TRBJ1-3, with 9 bases fitting TRBD1. CDR1 and CDR2 from the germline V gene are MDHEN and SYDVKM. The CDR3 loop spans 16 amino acids. J gave up 4 bases and V 5 bases, and 9 bases lay outside the gene matches. The CDR3 reads CASSAHGTGWGNTIYF. In nucleotides, the CDR3 is TGTGCCAGCAGTGCCCACGGGACAGGGTGGGGAAACACCATATATTTT. The entire variable domain, with the rest obtained from reference TRBV28 and TRBJ1-3, is as follows: DVKVTQSSRYLVKRTGEKVFLECVQDMDHENMFWYRQDPGLGLRLIYFSYDVKMKEKGDIPEGYSVSREKKERFSLILESASTNQTSMYLCASSAHGTGWGNTIYFGEGSWLTVV.

This clone appeared a few times. The chain combines TRBV19 with TRBJ2-1; 7 nucleotides match TRBD2. Looked up from germline, CDR1 is LNHDA and CDR2 is SQIVND (reference sequence). Trimming removed 3 bases from V and 6 bases from J; junction bases left unmatched: 8. The CDR3 is made up of 15 amino acids. The CDR3 spells CASSMLGDYFNEQFF. CDR3 DNA sequence: TGTGCCAGTAGTATGCTCGGGGACTATTTCAATGAGCAGTTCTTC.

This CDR3 reads CASSPGSSTDTQYF. CDR3 in DNA: TGTGCCAGCAGCCCCGGGTCTAGCACAGATACGCAGTATTTT. This chain connects TRBV4-2 to TRBJ2-3; the D is unclear. V was shortened by 4 bases and J by 0 bases, with 8 bases between the two germline ends. Germline lookup yields CDR1 LGHNA and CDR2 YNFKEQ. The CDR3 covers 14 residues.

The rearrangement links TRBV18 to TRBJ1-1; 12 nucleotides agree with TRBD1. In germline, CDR1 is KGHSH, CDR2 LQKENI. CDR3 size: 15 residues. Germline trimming cut 3 bases from V and 4 bases from J; bases unmatched to any gene: 3. CDR3 coding DNA: TGTGCCAGCTCACCCGGGACAGGGGGCGTCACTGAAGCTTTCTTT. It specifies CASSPGTGGVTEAFF.

The V and J genes are TRBV6-6 and TRBJ1-2; 8 positions agree with TRBD1. The V and J ends lost 11 bases and 6 bases, in that order; junction bases with no gene match: 5. Looked up from germline, CDR1 is MNHNY and CDR2 is SVGAGI (reference sequence). The CDR3 spans 11 residues. CDR3 in DNA: TGTGCCGCCAGGGGGCTGGATGGCTACACCTTC. This translates into CAARGLDGYTF.

The CDR3 spells CASSLEGQGSSYEQYF. The CDR3 DNA is TGTGCCAGCAGCTTAGAAGGACAGGGTAGCTCCTACGAGCAGTACTTC. The chain links TRBV7-9 to TRBJ2-7; 8 bases agree with TRBD1. This CDR3 spans 16 amino acids. After removal of 1 base from V and 0 bases from J, the junction contained 5 bases not matched to a gene. Germline V gene lookup returns CDR1 SEHNR and CDR2 FQNEAQ (reference sequence).

This chain joins TRBV2 and TRBJ2-5; tentatively, D is TRBD2 (6 bases). From germline, CDR1 is SNHLY and CDR2 FYNNEI. V lost 7 bases, J lost 2 bases, and 11 bases lay in between. This CDR3 is 13 amino acids long. As DNA, the CDR3 is TGTGCCAGCACTAGCGCTAGGCAAGAGACCCAGTACTTC. Translating it yields CASTSARQETQYF.

The chain recombines TRBV4-1 with TRBJ2-2; D possibly corresponds to TRBD2 (7 bases). Trimming stripped 1 base from V and 9 bases from J, with 21 bases between. This CDR3 contains 17 residues. The germline V gene encodes CDR1 MGHRA and CDR2 YSYEKL. The CDR3 sequence: CASSQGIGRSGGRELFF. CDR3 sequence (DNA): TGCGCCAGCAGCCAAGGGATCGGGAGATCCGGGGGGCGGGAGCTGTTTTTT.

By share, this clone counts as medium-sized. CDR3 amino acids: CASSLGWRGNEQFF. For the CDR3, the DNA is TGTGCCAGCAGCTTAGGGTGGCGGGGGAATGAGCAGTTCTTC. V usage is TRBV7-8 and J usage is TRBJ2-1; 7 bases are a match to TRBD2. The CDR3 runs 14 residues. Unmatched junction bases numbered 4, after V lost 1 base and J lost 7 bases. In germline, CDR1 is SGHVS, CDR2 FQNEAQ.

In regard to this clone: Compared with germline, one end of the junction differs, possibly owing to a read error. The rearrangement links TRBV10-1 to TRBJ2-1, with D possibly matching TRBD1 (6 bases). The CDR3 loop spans 15 amino acids. Germline CDR1 reads WNHNN; CDR2 reads SYGVQD (reference sequence). CDR3 sequence: CASSALYQGNNGQFF. The CDR3 nucleotides read TGCGCCAGCAGCGCTCTGTACCAGGGGAACAATGGGCAGTTCTTC.

The rearrangement links TRBV28 to TRBJ1-5, with unresolved D. CDR3 length equals 11 residues. Germline CDR1 MDHEN, CDR2 SYDVKM. V lost 6 bases and J lost 4, with 4 bases in between. CDR3 DNA sequence: TGTGCCAGCAGAACTAATCAGCCCCAGCATTTT. It codes for CASRTNQPQHF.

This chain's CDR3 is CASSFLGQGGGYTF. DNA of the CDR3: TGTGCCAGCAGTTTCCTTGGACAGGGGGGCGGCTACACCTTC. The chain recombines TRBV28 with TRBJ1-2; TRBD1 aligns across 10 bases. Germline CDR1 and CDR2: MDHEN and SYDVKM. The CDR3 totals 14 residues. V trimming: 3 bases; J trimming: 8 bases; junction bases outside the gene matches: 6.

This chain connects TRBV5-6 to TRBJ2-5, with a tentative D call TRBD1 (5 bases). The V gene's germline CDR1 is SGHDT and CDR2 YYEEEE. Trimming left V 1 base short and J 1 base short, with 8 bases between. The CDR3 consists of 14 residues. The CDR3, as DNA: TGTGCCAGCAGCTTGTACAGGAGCCAAGAGACCCAGTACTTC. Protein sequence: CASSLYRSQETQYF.

The rearrangement uses TRBV28 and TRBJ2-3; 7 positions match TRBD2. The CDR3 totals 16 residues. Germline trimming cut 3 bases from V and 0 bases from J; bases unmatched to any gene: 6. From germline, CDR1 is MDHEN and CDR2 SYDVKM. The chain's CDR3 is CASSFGLEVSTDTQYF. The CDR3 DNA sequence: TGTGCCAGCAGTTTCGGACTAGAGGTTAGCACAGATACGCAGTATTTT.

This clone was picked up one time. The genes are TRBV15 and TRBJ2-3, with D possibly being TRBD2 (7 bases). Between the trimmed V and J ends, which lost 0 bases and 4 bases, there was a span of 11 bases. Looked up from germline, CDR1 is LNHNV and CDR2 is YYDKDF (reference sequence). There are 15 residues in the CDR3. As DNA, the CDR3 is TGTGCCACCAGCAGAGATAGGGGGGGCGCAGATACGCAGTATTTT. It codes for CATSRDRGGADTQYF. The full variable domain, rest sourced from reference TRBV15 and TRBJ2-3, is DAMVIQNPRYQVTQFGKPVTLSCSQTLNHNVMYWYQQKSSQAPKLLFHYYDKDFNNEADTPDNFQSRRPNTSFCFLDIRSPGLGDTAMYLCATSRDRGGADTQYFGPGTRLTVL.

This clone was seen a few times. The gene calls are TRBV11-2 and TRBJ2-1; 10 bases map to TRBD1. The CDR3 extends over 16 amino acids. Germline V gene sequence: CDR1 SGHAT, CDR2 FQNNGV. Trimming took 0 bases from V and 9 from J; bases not matched to a gene: 8. The CDR3 DNA reads as TGTGCCAGCAGCTTAGATTATGGACAGGGGGGAGGTGAGCAGTTCTTC. Amino acids: CASSLDYGQGGGEQFF.